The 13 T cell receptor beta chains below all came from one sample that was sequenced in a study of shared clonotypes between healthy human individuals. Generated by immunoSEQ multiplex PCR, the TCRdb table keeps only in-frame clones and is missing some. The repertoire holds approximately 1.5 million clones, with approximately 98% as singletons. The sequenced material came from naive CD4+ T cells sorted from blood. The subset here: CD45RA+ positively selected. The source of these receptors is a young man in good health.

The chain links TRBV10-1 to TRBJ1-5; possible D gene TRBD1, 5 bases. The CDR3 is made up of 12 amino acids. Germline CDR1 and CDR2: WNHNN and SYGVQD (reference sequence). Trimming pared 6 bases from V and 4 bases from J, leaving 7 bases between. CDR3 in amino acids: CASSEGNQPQHF. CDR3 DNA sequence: TGCGCCAGCAGCGAGGGGAATCAGCCCCAGCATTTT.

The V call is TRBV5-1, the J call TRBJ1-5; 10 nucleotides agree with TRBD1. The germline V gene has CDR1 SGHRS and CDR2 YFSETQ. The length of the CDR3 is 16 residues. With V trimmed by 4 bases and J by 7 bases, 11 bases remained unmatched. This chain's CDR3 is CASSPLGQGVGQPQHF. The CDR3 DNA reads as TGCGCCAGCAGCCCCCTCGGACAGGGGGTAGGACAGCCCCAGCATTTT.

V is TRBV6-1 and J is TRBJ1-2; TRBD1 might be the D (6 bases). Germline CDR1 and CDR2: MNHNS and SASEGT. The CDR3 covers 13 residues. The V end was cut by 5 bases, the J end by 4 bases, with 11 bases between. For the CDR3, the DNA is TGTGCCAGCAGTCAAGGACAGCTCTATGGCTACACCTTC. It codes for CASSQGQLYGYTF.

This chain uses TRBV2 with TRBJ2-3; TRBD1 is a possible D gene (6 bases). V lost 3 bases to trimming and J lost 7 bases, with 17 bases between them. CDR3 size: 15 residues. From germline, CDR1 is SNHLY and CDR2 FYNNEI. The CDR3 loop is CASSEIPQGLYTQYF. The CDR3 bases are TGTGCCAGCAGTGAGATTCCTCAGGGGTTGTATACGCAGTATTTT. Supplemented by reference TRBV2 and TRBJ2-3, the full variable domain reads EPEVTQTPSHQVTQMGQEVILRCVPISNHLYFYWYRQILGQKVEFLVSFYNNEISEKSEIFDDQFSVERPDGSNFTLKIRSTKLEDSAMYFCASSEIPQGLYTQYFGPGTRLTVL.

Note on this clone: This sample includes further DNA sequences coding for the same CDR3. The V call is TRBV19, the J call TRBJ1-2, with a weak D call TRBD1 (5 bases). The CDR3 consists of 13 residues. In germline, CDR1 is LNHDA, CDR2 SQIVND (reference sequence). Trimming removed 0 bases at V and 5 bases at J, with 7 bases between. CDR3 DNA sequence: TGTGCCAGTAGTATAGATCCAGGGTATGGCTACACCTTC. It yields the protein CASSIDPGYGYTF. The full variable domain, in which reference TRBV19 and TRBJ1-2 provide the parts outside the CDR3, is DGGITQSPKYLFRKEGQNVTLSCEQNLNHDAMYWYRQDPGQGLRLIYYSQIVNDFQKGDIAEGYSVSREKKESFPLTVTSAQKNPTAFYLCASSIDPGYGYTFGSGTRLTVV.

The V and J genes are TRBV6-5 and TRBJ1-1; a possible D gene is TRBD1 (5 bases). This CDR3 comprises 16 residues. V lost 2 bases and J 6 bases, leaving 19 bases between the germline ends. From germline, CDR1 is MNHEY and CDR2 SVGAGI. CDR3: CASSYHADWGIAEAFF. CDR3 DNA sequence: TGTGCCAGCAGTTACCACGCGGACTGGGGGATCGCTGAAGCTTTCTTT.

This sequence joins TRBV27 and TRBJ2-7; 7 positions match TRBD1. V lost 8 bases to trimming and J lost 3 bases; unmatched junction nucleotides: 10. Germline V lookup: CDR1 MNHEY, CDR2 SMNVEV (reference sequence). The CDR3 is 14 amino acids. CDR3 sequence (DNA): TGTGCCAGCCAATACAGGGGAAGGGACTACGAGCAGTACTTC. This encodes CASQYRGRDYEQYF.

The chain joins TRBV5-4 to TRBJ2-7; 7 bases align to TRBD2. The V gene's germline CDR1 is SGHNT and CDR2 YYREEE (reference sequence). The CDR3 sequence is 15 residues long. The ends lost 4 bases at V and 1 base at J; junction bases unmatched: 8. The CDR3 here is CASSIPSGRSYEQYF. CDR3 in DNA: TGTGCCAGCAGCATTCCTAGCGGCAGATCCTACGAGCAGTACTTC.

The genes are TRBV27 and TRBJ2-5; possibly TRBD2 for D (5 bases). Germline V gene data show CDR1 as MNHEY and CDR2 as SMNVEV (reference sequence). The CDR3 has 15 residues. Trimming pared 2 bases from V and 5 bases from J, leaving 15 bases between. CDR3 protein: CASSLASGRMETQYF. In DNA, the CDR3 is TGTGCCAGCAGTTTAGCAAGCGGCAGAATGGAGACCCAGTACTTC.

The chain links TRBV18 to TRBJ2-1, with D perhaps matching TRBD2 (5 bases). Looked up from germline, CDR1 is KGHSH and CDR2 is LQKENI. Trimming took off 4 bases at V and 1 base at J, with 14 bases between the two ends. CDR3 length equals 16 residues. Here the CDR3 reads CASSLLDMASYNEQFF. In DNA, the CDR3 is TGTGCCAGCTCACTACTAGACATGGCGTCCTACAATGAGCAGTTCTTC.

The CDR3 reads CASSYVWPGQPQHF. CDR3 sequence (DNA): TGTGCCAGCAGTTACGTTTGGCCGGGGCAGCCCCAGCATTTT. The chain carries TRBV6-5 and TRBJ1-5; unclear D gene. CDR3 length: 14 residues. Trimming cost V 2 bases and J 7 bases, with 12 bases left between them. Looked up from germline, CDR1 is MNHEY and CDR2 is SVGAGI.

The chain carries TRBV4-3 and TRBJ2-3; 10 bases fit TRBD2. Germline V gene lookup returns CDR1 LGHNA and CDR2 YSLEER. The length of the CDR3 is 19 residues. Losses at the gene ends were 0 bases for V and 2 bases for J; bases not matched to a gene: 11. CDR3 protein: CASSQDATLAGDSTDTQYF. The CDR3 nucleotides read TGCGCCAGCAGCCAAGATGCAACCCTAGCGGGAGATTCCACAGATACGCAGTATTTT.

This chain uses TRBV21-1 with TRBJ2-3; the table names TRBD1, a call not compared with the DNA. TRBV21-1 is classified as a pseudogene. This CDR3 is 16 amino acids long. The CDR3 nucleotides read TGTGCCAGCAGTGGGGACAGCCGATCGTACACAGATACGCAGTATTTT. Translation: CASSGDSRSYTDTQYF.